Each of the 2 T cell receptor beta chains below was sequenced from the same sample in a study of blood T cell repertoires in COVID-19. Some clones are missing from TCRdb's copy, which holds only in-frame ones; the method was immunoSEQ multiplex PCR. Altogether about 230,000 clones are present, over 85% being singletons, with the ten largest covering 3.5% to 4%. Sequencing used PBMCs or T cells enriched from blood (not recorded which). These receptors were collected from a woman under 40 with acute COVID-19.

As regards this clone: In the same sample, other DNA sequences code for this CDR3. This rearrangement joins TRBV30 to TRBJ1-1; weak D call: TRBD1 (5 bases). This CDR3 spans 12 amino acids. Per germline, CDR1 GTSNPN and CDR2 SVGIG (reference sequence). V was trimmed by 0 bases and J by 4 bases, leaving 6 bases between them. CDR3 residues: CAWSVGGTEAFF. The CDR3 nucleotides are TGTGCCTGGAGTGTGGGGGGCACTGAAGCTTTCTTT.

In nucleotides, the CDR3 is TGCGCCAGCAGCCCGAGACAGGGTAGTTCACCCCTCCACTTT. Encoded protein: CASSPRQGSSPLHF. The chain combines TRBV5-1 with TRBJ1-6; TRBD1 matches at 7 bases. CDR3 length equals 14 residues. Trimming at V came to 4 bases and at J to 9 bases, leaving 7 bases not matched to a gene. Germline CDR1 SGHRS, CDR2 YFSETQ. Looking up the rest from reference TRBV5-1 and TRBJ1-6 gives the full variable domain: KAGVTQTPRYLIKTRGQQVTLSCSPISGHRSVSWYQQTPGQGLQFLFEYFSETQRNKGNFPGRFSGRQFSNSRSEMNVSTLELGDSALYLCASSPRQGSSPLHFGNGTRLTVT.